Here is one TCR beta chain with its context. 13 Jbeta primers and 60 Vbeta primers were used for the PCR. The repertoire was sequenced with immunoSEQ multiplex PCR; TCRdb's copy has only in-frame clones and lacks some. The repertoire consists of about 92,000 clones, with less than 70% occurring once and the leading ten covering approximately 2.9%. The CDR3 is made up of 13 amino acids. CDR1 and CDR2 from the germline V gene are LGHNA and YNFKEQ. V shed 0 bases and J shed 8 bases, with 10 bases lying between them. The data belong to a study of cytomegalovirus exposure and HLA in healthy donors. This TCR was sampled from a man over 45 in good health and CMV-seronegative. The source material was PBMCs. The chain joins TRBV4-2 to TRBJ1-2; D is unresolved. The CDR3 region has the DNA TGTGCCAGCAGCCAAGAAGTTGAGGGAGGCTACACCTTC. Its protein product is CASSQEVEGGYTF.